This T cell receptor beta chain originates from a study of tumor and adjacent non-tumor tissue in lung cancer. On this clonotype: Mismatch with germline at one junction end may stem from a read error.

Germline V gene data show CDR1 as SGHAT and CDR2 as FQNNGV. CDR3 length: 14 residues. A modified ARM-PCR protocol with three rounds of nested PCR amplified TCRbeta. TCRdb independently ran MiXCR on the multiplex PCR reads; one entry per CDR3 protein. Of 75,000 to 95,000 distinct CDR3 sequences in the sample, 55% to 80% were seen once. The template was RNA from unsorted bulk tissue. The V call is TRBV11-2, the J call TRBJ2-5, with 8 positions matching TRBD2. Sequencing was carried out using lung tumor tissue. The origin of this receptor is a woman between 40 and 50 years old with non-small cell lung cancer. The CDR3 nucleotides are TGTGTCAGCAGCGGGAGCAGGTGGTTAGATATCCAGTACTTC. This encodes CVSSGSRWLDIQYF.